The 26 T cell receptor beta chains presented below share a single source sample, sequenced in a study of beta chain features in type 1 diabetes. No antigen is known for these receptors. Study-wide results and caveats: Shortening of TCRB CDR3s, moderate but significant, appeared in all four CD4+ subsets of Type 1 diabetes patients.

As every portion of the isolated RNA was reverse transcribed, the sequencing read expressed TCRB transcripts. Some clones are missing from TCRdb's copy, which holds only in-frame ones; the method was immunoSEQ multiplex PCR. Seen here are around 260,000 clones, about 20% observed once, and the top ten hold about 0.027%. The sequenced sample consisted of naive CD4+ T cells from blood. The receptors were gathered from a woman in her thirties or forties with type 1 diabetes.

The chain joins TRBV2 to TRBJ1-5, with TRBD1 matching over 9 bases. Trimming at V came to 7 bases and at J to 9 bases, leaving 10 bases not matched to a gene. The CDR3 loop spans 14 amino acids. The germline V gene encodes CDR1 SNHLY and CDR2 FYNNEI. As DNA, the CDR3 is TGTGCCAGCACTGGAACAGGGGGCGCGGGGCCCCAGCATTTT. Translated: CASTGTGGAGPQHF.

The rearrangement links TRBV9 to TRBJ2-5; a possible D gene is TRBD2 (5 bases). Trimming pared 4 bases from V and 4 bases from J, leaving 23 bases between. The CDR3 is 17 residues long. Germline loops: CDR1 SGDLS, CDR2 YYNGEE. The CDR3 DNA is TGTGCCAGCAGCTCTGAGGACTCTGGGGTGTTTCGAGAGACCCAGTACTTC. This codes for CASSSEDSGVFRETQYF.

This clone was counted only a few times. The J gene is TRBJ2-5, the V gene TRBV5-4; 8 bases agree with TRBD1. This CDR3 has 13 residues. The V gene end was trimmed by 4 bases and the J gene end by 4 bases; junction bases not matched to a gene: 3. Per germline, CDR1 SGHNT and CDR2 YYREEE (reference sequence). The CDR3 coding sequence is TGTGCCAGCAGCACTACAGGGGGAGAGACCCAGTACTTC. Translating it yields CASSTTGGETQYF.

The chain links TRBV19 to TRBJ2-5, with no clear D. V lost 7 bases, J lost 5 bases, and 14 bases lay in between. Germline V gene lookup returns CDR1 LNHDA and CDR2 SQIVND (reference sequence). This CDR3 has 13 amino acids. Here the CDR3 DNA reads TGTGCCAGTACGGCGAGTCCGGAGGAGACCCAGTACTTC. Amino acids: CASTASPEETQYF.

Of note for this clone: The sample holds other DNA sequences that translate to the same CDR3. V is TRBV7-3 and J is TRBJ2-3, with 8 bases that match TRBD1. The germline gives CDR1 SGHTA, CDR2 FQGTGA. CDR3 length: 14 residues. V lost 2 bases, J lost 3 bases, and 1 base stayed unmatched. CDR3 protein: CASSLGQGTDTQYF. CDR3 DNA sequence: TGTGCCAGCAGCTTAGGACAGGGAACAGATACGCAGTATTTT.

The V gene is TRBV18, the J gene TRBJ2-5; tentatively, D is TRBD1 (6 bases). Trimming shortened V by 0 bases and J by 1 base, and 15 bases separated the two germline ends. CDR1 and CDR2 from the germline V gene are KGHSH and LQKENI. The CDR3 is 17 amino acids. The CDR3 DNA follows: TGTGCCAGCTCACCACCGCAGGGCAGGGGAGCCCAAGAGACCCAGTACTTC. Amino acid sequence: CASSPPQGRGAQETQYF.

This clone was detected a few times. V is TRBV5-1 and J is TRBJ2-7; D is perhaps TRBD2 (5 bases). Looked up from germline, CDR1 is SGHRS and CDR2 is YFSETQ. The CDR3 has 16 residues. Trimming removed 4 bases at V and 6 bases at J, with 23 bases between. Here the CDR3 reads CASSPVDPFEGAEQYF. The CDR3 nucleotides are TGCGCCAGCAGCCCGGTAGACCCCTTCGAGGGAGCCGAGCAGTACTTC.

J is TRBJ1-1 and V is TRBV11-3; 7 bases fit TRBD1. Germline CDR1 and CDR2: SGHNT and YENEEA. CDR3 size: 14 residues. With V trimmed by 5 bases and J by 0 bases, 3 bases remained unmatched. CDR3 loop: CASSPTGVNTEAFF. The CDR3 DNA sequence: TGTGCCAGCAGCCCAACAGGGGTGAACACTGAAGCTTTCTTT.

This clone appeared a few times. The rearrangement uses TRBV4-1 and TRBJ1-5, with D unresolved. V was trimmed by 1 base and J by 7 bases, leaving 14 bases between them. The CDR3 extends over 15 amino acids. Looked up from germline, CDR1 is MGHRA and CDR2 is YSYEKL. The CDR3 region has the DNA TGCGCCAGCAGCCAAGGGACGGGAGGTGGACAGCCCCAGCATTTT. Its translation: CASSQGTGGGQPQHF.

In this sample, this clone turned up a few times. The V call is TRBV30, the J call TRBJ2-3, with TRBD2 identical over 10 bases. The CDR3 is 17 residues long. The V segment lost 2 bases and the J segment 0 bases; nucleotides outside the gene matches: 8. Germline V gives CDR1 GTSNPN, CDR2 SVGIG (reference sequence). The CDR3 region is CAWSTTRTSGSTDTQYF. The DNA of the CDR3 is TGTGCCTGGAGTACCACCCGGACTAGCGGAAGCACAGATACGCAGTATTTT.

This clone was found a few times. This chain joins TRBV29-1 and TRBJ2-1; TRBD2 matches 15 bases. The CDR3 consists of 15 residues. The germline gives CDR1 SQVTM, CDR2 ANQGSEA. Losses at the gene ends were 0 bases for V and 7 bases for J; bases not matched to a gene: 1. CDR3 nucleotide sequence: TGCAGCGTTGAAGAGGGGACTAGCGGGAGGAATGAGCAGTTCTTC. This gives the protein CSVEEGTSGRNEQFF.

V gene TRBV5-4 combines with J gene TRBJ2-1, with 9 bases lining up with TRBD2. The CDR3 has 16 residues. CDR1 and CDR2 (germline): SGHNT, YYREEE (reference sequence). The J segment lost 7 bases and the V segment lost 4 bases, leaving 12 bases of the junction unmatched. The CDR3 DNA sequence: TGTGCCAGCAGCATGGAGTTCCGGGCGGGGGGGAATGAGCAGTTCTTC. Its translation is CASSMEFRAGGNEQFF.

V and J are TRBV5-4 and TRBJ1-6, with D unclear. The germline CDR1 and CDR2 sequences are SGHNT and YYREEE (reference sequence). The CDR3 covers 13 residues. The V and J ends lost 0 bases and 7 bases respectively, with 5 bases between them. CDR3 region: CASSLDSNSPLHF. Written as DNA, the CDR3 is TGTGCCAGCAGCTTGGATTCGAATTCACCCCTCCACTTT.

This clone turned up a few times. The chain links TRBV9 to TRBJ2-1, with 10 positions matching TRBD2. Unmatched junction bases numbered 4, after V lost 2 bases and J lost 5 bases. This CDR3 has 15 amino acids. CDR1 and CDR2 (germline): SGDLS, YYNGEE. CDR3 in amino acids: CASSVGLAENNEQFF. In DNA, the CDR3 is TGTGCCAGCAGCGTCGGACTAGCGGAGAACAATGAGCAGTTCTTC.

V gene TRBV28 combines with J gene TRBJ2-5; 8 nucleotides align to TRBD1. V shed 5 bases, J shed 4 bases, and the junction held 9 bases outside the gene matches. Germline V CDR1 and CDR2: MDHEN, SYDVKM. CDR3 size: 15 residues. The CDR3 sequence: CASSPPGQVVETQYF. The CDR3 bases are TGTGCCAGCAGTCCCCCGGGACAGGTAGTAGAGACCCAGTACTTC.

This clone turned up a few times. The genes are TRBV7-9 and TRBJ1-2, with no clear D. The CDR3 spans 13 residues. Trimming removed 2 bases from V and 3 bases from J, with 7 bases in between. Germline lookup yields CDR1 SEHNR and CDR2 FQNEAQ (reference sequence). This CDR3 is CASSLTEYYGYTF. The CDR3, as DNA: TGTGCCAGCAGCTTAACAGAATACTATGGCTACACCTTC.

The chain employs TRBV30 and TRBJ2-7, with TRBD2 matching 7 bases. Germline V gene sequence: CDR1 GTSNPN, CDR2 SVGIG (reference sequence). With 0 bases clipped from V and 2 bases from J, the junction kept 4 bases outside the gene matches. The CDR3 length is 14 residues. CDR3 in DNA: TGTGCCTGGAGTGTAGCTAGCGGAACCTACGAGCAGTACTTC. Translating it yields CAWSVASGTYEQYF.

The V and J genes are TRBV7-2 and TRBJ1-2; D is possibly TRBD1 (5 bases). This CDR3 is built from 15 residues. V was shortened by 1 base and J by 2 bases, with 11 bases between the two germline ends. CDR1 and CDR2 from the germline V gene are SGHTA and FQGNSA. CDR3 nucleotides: TGTGCCAGCAGCTTAGACCGTCGGGGGAACTATGGCTACACCTTC. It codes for CASSLDRRGNYGYTF.

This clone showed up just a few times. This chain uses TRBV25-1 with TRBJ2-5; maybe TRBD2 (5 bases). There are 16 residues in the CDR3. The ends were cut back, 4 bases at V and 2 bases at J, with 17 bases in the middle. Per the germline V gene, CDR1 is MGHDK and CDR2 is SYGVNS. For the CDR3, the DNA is TGTGCCAGCAGTGCCCCCTGGAGTAGAGGGCAAGAGACCCAGTACTTC. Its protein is CASSAPWSRGQETQYF.

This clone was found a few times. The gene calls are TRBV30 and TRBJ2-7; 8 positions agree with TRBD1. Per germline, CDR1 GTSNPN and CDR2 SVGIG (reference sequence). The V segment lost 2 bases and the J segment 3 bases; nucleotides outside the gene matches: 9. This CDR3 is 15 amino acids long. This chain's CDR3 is CAWSSQTGAYYEQYF. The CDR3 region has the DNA TGTGCCTGGAGTTCTCAGACAGGGGCCTACTACGAGCAGTACTTC.

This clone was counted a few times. The CDR3 DNA follows: TGTGCCAGCAGTGAAGGGCGGCTTAATGAAAAACTGTTTTTT. Protein: CASSEGRLNEKLFF. The V and J genes are TRBV2 and TRBJ1-4; no firm D call. The CDR3 is 14 amino acids. The ends were cut back, 1 base at V and 4 bases at J, with 7 bases in the middle. Germline V gene lookup returns CDR1 SNHLY and CDR2 FYNNEI.

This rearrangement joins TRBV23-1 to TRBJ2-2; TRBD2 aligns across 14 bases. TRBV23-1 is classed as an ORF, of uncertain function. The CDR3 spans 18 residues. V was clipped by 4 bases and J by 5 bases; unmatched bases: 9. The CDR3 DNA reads TGCGCCAGCAGTCTAAAGGGACTAGCGGGAGTTATGACCGGGGAGCTGTTTTTT. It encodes CASSLKGLAGVMTGELFF.

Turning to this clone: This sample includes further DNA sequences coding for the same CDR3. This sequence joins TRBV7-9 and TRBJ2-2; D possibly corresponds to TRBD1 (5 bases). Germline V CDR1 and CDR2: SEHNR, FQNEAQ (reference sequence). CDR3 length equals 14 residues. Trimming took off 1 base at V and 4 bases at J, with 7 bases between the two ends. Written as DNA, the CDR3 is TGTGCCAGCAGCTTAGGGGGCAGCACCGGGGAGCTGTTTTTT. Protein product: CASSLGGSTGELFF.

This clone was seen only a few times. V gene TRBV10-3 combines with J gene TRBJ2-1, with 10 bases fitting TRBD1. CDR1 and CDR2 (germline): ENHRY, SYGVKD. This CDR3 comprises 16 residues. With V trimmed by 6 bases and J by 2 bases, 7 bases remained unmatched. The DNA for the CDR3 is TGTGCCATCAGCCCCGGACAGGGGGATCCCTACAATGAGCAGTTCTTC. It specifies CAISPGQGDPYNEQFF.

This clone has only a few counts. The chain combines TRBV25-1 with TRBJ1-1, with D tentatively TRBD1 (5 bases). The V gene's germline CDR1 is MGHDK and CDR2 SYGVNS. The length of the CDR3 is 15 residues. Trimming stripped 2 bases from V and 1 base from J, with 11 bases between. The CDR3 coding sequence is TGTGCCAGCAGTGAACACGCAGACAGGAACACTGAAGCTTTCTTT. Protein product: CASSEHADRNTEAFF.

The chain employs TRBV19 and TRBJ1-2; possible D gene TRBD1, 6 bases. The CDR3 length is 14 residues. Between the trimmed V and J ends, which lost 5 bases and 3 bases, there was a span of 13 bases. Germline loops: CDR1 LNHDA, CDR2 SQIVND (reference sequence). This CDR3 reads CASSVGGQHYGYTF. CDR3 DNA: TGTGCCAGTAGTGTCGGAGGACAGCACTATGGCTACACCTTC.